A single sample gave rise to the 14 T cell receptor beta chains below, sequenced in a study of T cells after yellow fever vaccination. TCRdb re-derived calls from the 5' RACE reads in MiXCR, one entry per CDR3 protein. The sample shows some 420,000 distinct CDR3 sequences, 18% of them seen only once. Sequenced here: PBMCs, sampled before the yellow fever booster vaccination. The receptors were sampled from a young man who received the YFV17D yellow fever vaccine.

This clonotype was seen a few times. The V gene is TRBV6-2 or TRBV6-3, the J gene TRBJ2-5; D is perhaps TRBD1 or TRBD2 (5 bases each). Trimming took off 7 bases at V and 9 bases at J, with 18 bases between the two ends. The length of the CDR3 is 13 residues. Germline lookup yields CDR1 MNHEY and CDR2 SVGEGT. CDR3 in amino acids: CASKNPGPTAQYF. The CDR3 region has the DNA TGTGCCAGCAAGAACCCGGGACCGACGGCCCAGTACTTC.

This chain connects TRBV5-6 to TRBJ2-7; TRBD2 aligns across 9 bases. Germline V lookup: CDR1 SGHDT, CDR2 YYEEEE. The CDR3 is made up of 14 amino acids. The V and J ends lost 3 bases and 2 bases, in that order; junction bases with no gene match: 3. This CDR3 reads CASSSAGGTYEQYF. The CDR3 region has the DNA TGTGCCAGCAGCTCCGCGGGGGGGACCTACGAGCAGTACTTC.

This chain joins TRBV11-2 and TRBJ1-2; D uncertain. This CDR3 is built from 13 residues. V was cut by 5 bases and J by 6 bases, with 13 bases left in between. CDR1 and CDR2 from the germline V gene are SGHAT and FQNNGV. CDR3 nucleotide sequence: TGTGCCAGCAGCCCACTTAGGAGGGATGGCTACACCTTC. Translating it yields CASSPLRRDGYTF.

In its sample, this clonotype was seen a few times. This chain links TRBV12-3 or TRBV12-4 with TRBJ1-6; tentative D call: TRBD1 (6 bases). The germline V and J ends were trimmed by 6 bases and 13 bases, with 22 bases remaining between them. This CDR3 has 15 amino acids. Written as DNA, the CDR3 is TGTGCCAGCAGCCCCGAGGGACACCTTATCGGGCCCCTCCACTTT. As protein: CASSPEGHLIGPLHF.

This clonotype came up a few times. The rearrangement links TRBV6-5 to TRBJ2-3; D gene unclear. Germline CDR1 is MNHEY and CDR2 is SVGAGI. The ends were cut back, 2 bases at V and 7 bases at J, with 13 bases in the middle. The length of the CDR3 is 14 residues. CDR3 loop: CASSYKDGRNTQYF. In nucleotides, the CDR3 is TGTGCCAGCAGTTACAAAGACGGACGAAATACGCAGTATTTT.

This clonotype has a handful of counts. This chain connects TRBV2 to TRBJ1-5, with D perhaps TRBD1 (5 bases). The length of the CDR3 is 13 residues. Between the trimmed V and J ends, which lost 4 bases and 8 bases, there was a span of 12 bases. CDR1 is SNHLY, CDR2 FYNNEI, per germline. Written as DNA, the CDR3 is TGTGCCAGCAGTGCGACAGAGAGTGAGCCCCAGCATTTT. Amino acids: CASSATESEPQHF.

This clonotype has only one observation. The chain employs TRBV6-2 or TRBV6-3 and TRBJ1-2; D is perhaps TRBD1 (6 bases). Looked up from germline, CDR1 is MNHEY and CDR2 is SVGEGT. The CDR3 runs to 15 residues. V lost 2 bases, J lost 2 bases, and 12 bases lay in between. The CDR3 DNA reads as TGTGCCAGCAGTTACGGGAGCAGGGGCAACTATGGCTACACCTTC. Translation gives CASSYGSRGNYGYTF.

The rearrangement joins TRBV10-3 to TRBJ2-1, with D maybe TRBD2 (6 bases). CDR1 is ENHRY, CDR2 SYGVKD, per germline. Trimming took off 3 bases at V and 6 bases at J, with 12 bases between the two ends. This CDR3 region has 14 residues. CDR3 residues: CAISDPGTRNEQFF. In nucleotides, the CDR3 is TGTGCCATCAGTGACCCCGGGACTCGCAATGAGCAGTTCTTC.

The chain employs TRBV5-1 and TRBJ2-2, with a possible D match to TRBD2 (6 bases). V was clipped by 4 bases and J by 5 bases, with 12 bases between them. The CDR3 has 14 amino acids. Germline CDR1 reads SGHRS; CDR2 reads YFSETQ. The CDR3 reads CASSGGSGTGELFF. The CDR3 DNA reads as TGCGCCAGCAGCGGTGGAAGCGGGACCGGGGAGCTGTTTTTT.

This clonotype was detected only a few times. V and J are TRBV6-2 or TRBV6-3 and TRBJ2-7; D is possibly TRBD2 (6 bases). The V end was cut by 8 bases, the J end by 0 bases, with 8 bases between. CDR1 is MNHEY, CDR2 SVGEGT, per germline. The length of the CDR3 is 12 residues. CDR3 DNA sequence: TGTGCCAGCGGGAGGTTCTCCTACGAGCAGTACTTC. Its translation: CASGRFSYEQYF.

The V and J genes are TRBV20-1 and TRBJ2-5; D might be TRBD1 (7 bases). This CDR3 has 13 residues. From germline, CDR1 is DFQATT and CDR2 SNEGSKA (reference sequence). V gave up 5 bases and J gave up 4 bases, with 14 bases separating them. The CDR3 DNA is TGCAGTGCTGGCTACAGGGGAGGAGAGACCCAGTACTTC. Residues: CSAGYRGGETQYF.

There are a few counts of this clonotype. V usage is TRBV4-3 and J usage is TRBJ2-7; D unresolved. The V gene lost 4 bases and the J gene lost 5 bases, with 18 bases spanning the gap. CDR3 length: 15 residues. Germline V gene lookup returns CDR1 LGHNA and CDR2 YSLEER. The CDR3 DNA is TGCGCCAGCAGCCCCACCGAGGCTGGTTCCGACGAGCAGTACGTC. Translation gives CASSPTEAGSDEQYV.

This clonotype was observed a single time. V usage is TRBV7-2 and J usage is TRBJ2-1, with D hard to call. Germline CDR1 reads SGHTA; CDR2 reads FQGNSA. The V end lost 5 bases, the J end lost 0 bases, and 11 bases lay between the germline ends. This CDR3 has 15 residues. As DNA, the CDR3 is TGTGCCAGCAGCCCCCAAATTACCTCCTACAATGAGCAGTTCTTC. This encodes CASSPQITSYNEQFF.

Comments on this clonotype: The junction departs from the called germline gene at one end, perhaps through a read error. This sequence joins TRBV20-1 and TRBJ2-3, with 10 bases that match TRBD2. Germline CDR1 DFQATT, CDR2 SNEGSKA (reference sequence). The CDR3 totals 16 residues. CDR3 in DNA: TGCTGTGCTAGAGTCCAGCGGGGGGGCGGTAGAGATACGCAGTATTTT. Its translation is CCARVQRGGGRDTQYF.